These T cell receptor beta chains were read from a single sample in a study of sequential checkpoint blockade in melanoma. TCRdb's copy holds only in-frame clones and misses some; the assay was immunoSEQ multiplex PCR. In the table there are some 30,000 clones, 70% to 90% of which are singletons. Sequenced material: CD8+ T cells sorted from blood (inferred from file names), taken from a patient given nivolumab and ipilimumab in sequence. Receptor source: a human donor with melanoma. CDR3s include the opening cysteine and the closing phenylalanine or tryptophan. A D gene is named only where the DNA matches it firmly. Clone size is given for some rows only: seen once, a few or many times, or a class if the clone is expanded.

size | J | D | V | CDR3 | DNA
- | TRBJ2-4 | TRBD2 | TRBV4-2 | CASSLTSWNIQYF | TGTGCCAGCAGCTTGACTAGCTGGAACATTCAGTACTTC
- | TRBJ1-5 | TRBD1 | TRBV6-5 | CASSTDRGDQPQHF | TGTGCCAGCAGCACGGACAGGGGAGATCAGCCCCAGCATTTT
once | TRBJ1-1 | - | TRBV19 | CASSMTGVNTEAFF | TGTGCCAGTAGTATGACCGGGGTGAACACTGAAGCTTTCTTT
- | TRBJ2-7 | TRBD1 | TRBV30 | CAWSVTGVEQYF | TGTGCCTGGAGTGTGACAGGGGTCGAGCAGTACTTC
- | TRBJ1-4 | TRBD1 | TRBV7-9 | CASSSGRQGAYEKLFF | TGTGCCAGCAGCTCGGGAAGACAGGGGGCGTATGAAAAACTGTTTTTT
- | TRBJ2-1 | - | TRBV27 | CASSTPRALRREQFF | TGTGCCAGCAGTACGCCCAGGGCCCTCAGGCGCGAGCAGTTCTTC
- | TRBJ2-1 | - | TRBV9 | CASSVVDSLGSYNEQFF | TGTGCCAGCAGCGTAGTCGACTCCCTGGGCTCCTACAATGAGCAGTTCTTC
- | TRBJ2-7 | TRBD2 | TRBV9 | CASSPGRGEQYF | TGTGCCAGCAGCCCAGGGAGGGGCGAGCAGTACTTC
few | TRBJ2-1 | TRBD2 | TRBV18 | CASSPAAGGIYEQFF | TGTGCCAGCTCACCGGCTGCGGGAGGGATTTATGAGCAGTTCTTC
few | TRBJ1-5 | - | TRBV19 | CASRFTGTSIQPQHF | TGTGCCAGTAGGTTCACAGGGACATCGATCCAGCCCCAGCATTTT
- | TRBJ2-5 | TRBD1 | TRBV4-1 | CASSLGDRGAETQYF | TGCGCCAGCAGCCTTGGGGACAGGGGGGCGGAGACCCAGTACTTC
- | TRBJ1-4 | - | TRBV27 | CASSFRGGLTNEKLFF | TGTGCCAGCAGTTTTAGGGGGGGCCTCACTAATGAAAAACTGTTTTTT
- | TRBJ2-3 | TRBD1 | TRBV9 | CASSAIYRQGGTDTQYF | TGTGCCAGCAGCGCGATCTATCGACAGGGGGGCACAGATACGCAGTATTTT
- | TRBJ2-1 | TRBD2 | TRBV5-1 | CASSRGPSGSGRNEQFF | TGCGCCAGCAGCCGCGGGCCCAGCGGGAGTGGACGGAATGAGCAGTTCTTC
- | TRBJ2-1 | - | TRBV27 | CASRALGSSYNEQFF | TGTGCCAGCAGGGCCCTTGGGAGCTCCTACAATGAGCAGTTCTTC
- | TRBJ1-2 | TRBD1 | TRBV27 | CASSLGTGYGYTF | TGTGCCAGCAGTCTAGGGACAGGTTATGGCTACACCTTC
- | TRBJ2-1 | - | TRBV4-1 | CASSQVRRGEQFF | TGCGCCAGCAGCCAGGTCCGAAGAGGTGAGCAGTTCTTC
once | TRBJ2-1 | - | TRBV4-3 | CASSQENVDAELYNEQFF | TGCGCCAGCAGCCAAGAGAATGTCGACGCGGAACTCTACAATGAGCAGTTCTTC
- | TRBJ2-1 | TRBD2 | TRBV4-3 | CASSPAVAGGYNEQFF | TGCGCCAGCAGCCCGGCTGTAGCGGGGGGATACAATGAGCAGTTCTTC
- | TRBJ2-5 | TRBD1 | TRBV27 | CASSSRTGTETQYF | TGTGCCAGCAGTTCACGGACAGGGACAGAGACCCAGTACTTC
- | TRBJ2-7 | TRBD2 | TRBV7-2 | CASSPRGGRGAYEQYF | TGTGCCAGCAGCCCAAGGGGCGGGAGAGGGGCCTACGAGCAGTACTTC
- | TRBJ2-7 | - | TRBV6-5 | CASSYSWGRYEQYF | TGTGCCAGCAGTTACTCTTGGGGGCGGTACGAGCAGTACTTC
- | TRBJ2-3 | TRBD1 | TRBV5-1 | CASSPWTGITSTDTQYF | TGCGCCAGCAGCCCGTGGACAGGAATTACTAGCACAGATACGCAGTATTTT
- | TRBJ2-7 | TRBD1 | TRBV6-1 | CASSEEWDRGYEQYF | TGTGCCAGCAGTGAAGAATGGGACAGGGGGTACGAGCAGTACTTC
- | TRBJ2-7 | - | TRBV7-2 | CASSLEPPYEQYF | TGTGCCAGCAGCTTAGAGCCCCCCTACGAGCAGTACTTC
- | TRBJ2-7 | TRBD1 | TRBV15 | CATSGGTGVYEQYF | TGTGCCACCAGCGGTGGGACAGGGGTGTACGAGCAGTACTTC
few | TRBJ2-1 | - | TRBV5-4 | CASSKLHEQFF | TGTGCCAGCAGTAAACTCCATGAGCAGTTCTTC
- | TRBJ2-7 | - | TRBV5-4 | CASSNQVRGKFLYEQYF | TGTGCCAGCAGCAACCAAGTGAGGGGGAAATTTTTGTACGAGCAGTACTTC
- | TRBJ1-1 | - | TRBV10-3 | CAISEGIYGGTEAFF | TGTGCCATCAGTGAAGGAATTTACGGAGGCACTGAAGCTTTCTTT
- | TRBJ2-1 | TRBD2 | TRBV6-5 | CASSYSPSGRMDEQFF | TGTGCCAGCAGTTACTCTCCTAGCGGGAGGATGGATGAGCAGTTCTTC
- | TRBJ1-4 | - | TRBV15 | CATSRRGRGEKLFF | TGTGCCACCAGCAGGAGGGGGAGAGGAGAAAAACTGTTTTTT
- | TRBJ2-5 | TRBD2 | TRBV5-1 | CASSLGLADSETQYF | TGCGCCAGCAGCTTGGGACTAGCGGATAGTGAGACCCAGTACTTC
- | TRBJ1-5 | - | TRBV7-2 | CASSLKGVSQPQHF | TGTGCCAGCAGCTTAAAGGGGGTCAGTCAGCCCCAGCATTTT
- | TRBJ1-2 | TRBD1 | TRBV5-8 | CASSSRTGALGYTF | TGTGCCAGCAGCAGCCGGACAGGGGCTCTTGGCTACACCTTC
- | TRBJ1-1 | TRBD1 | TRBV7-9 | CASSLFGGRGRNTEAFF | TGTGCCAGCAGCTTATTCGGGGGCAGGGGGCGGAACACTGAAGCTTTCTTT
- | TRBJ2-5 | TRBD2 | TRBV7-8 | CASNTYINTGTSGQETQYF | TGTGCCAGCAACACCTACATCAATACCGGGACTAGCGGTCAAGAGACCCAGTACTTC
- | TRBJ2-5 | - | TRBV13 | CASSLSGWGGEETQYF | TGTGCCAGCAGCTTATCAGGGTGGGGGGGCGAAGAGACCCAGTACTTC
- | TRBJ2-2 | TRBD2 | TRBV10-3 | CAISEPGGAGELFF | TGTGCCATCAGTGAACCGGGGGGGGCCGGGGAGCTGTTTTTT
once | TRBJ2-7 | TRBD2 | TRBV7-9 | CASRQRGGTGEQYF | TGTGCCAGCAGGCAGCGGGGAGGGACCGGCGAGCAGTACTTC
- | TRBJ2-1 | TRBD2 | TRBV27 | CASRLTSAGMNEQFF | TGTGCCAGCAGGCTCACTAGCGCGGGCATGAATGAGCAGTTCTTC
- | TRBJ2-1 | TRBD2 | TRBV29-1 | CSVQRRGSSFNEQFF | TGCAGCGTTCAACGGCGCGGGAGTTCGTTCAATGAGCAGTTCTTC
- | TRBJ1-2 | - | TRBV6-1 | CASSEAGAGWDYGYTF | TGTGCCAGCAGTGAAGCGGGGGCAGGGTGGGACTATGGCTACACCTTC
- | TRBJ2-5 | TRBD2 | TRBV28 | CASSLPLKRGGTQTQYF | TGTGCCAGCAGTTTACCCCTAAAGCGGGGGGGCACCCAGACCCAGTACTTC
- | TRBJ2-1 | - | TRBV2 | CASSELGEDEQFF | TGTGCCAGCAGTGAATTAGGTGAGGATGAGCAGTTCTTC
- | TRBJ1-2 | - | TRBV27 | CASSLGGAYGYTF | TGTGCCAGCAGTTTGGGGGGGGCCTATGGCTACACCTTC
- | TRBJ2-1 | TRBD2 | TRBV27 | CASTGGNEQFF | TGTGCCAGCACGGGAGGCAATGAGCAGTTCTTC
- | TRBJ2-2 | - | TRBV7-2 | CASSLRGGSGTGELFF | TGTGCCAGCAGCTTGAGGGGGGGATCGGGCACCGGGGAGCTGTTTTTT
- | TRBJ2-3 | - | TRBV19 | CASSMRYTDTQYF | TGTGCCAGTAGTATGAGGTACACAGATACGCAGTATTTT